This note documents a single T cell receptor beta chain sequence. The antigen remains undetermined. These data come from a study of shared clonotypes between healthy human individuals. Study in general: Donors had three CD4 naive, three CD4 memory, two CD8 naive and one CD8 memory plate apiece.

CD45RO-negative CD8 cells positively selected for CCR7 made up the naive population, which excluded terminally differentiated effector memory CD45RA+ cells. CDR3 length: 15 residues. On sorted subsets, replicate PCRs used about 200 ng DNA, or about 33,000 T cell genomes. Using immunoSEQ multiplex PCR, the repertoire was profiled, and TCRdb retains in-frame clones only, with some absent. The sample yields about 2.2 million clones, 80% to 95% seen once. General observations from the study: Genetic and exposure-history diversity was limited by the few donors.

Sequencing was performed on naive CD8+ T cells from PBMCs. The sequence was obtained from a young man in good health. Some clones in this sample may be carry-over from other donors' samples. The chain is built from TRBV21-1 and TRBJ1-5; the D call of TRBD1 is as the table states it, not checked on the DNA. TRBV21-1 is flagged as a pseudogene. CDR3 protein: CASSKQQGSNQPQHF. In nucleotides, the CDR3 is TGTGCCAGCAGCAAGCAGCAGGGAAGCAATCAGCCCCAGCATTTT.